These T cell receptor beta chains were read from a single sample in a study of T cell changes during pregnancy in multiple sclerosis. Clones were read by immunoSEQ multiplex PCR, and TCRdb kept only the in-frame ones, dropping some. The sample shows about 44,000 clones, 80% to 95% of them seen only once. Sequencing used CD4+ T cells from peripheral blood mononuclear cells, obtained in the first trimester of pregnancy. The receptor set was obtained from a female donor with multiple sclerosis, enrolled in a pregnancy study. Each CDR3 is given with its conserved first and last residue. D genes are given only for firm matches. Clone size is shown for a subset of rows, as once, few, many or a class of expanded clone.

d_gene	v_gene	abundance	j_gene	CDR3nt	CDR3aa
TRBD1	TRBV29-1	NA	TRBJ2-7	TGCAGCGTTAGTATGACAGGGGGGTTTGGGGAGCAGTACTTC	CSVSMTGGFGEQYF
TRBD1	TRBV6-5	NA	TRBJ1-5	TGTGCCAGTAGGGGGACAGGCCCCAATCAGCCCCAGCATTTT	CASRGTGPNQPQHF
NA	TRBV15	few	TRBJ2-7	TGTGCCACCAGCAGAGATCGTCTAGTAGGCGGATCCGAGCAGTACTTC	CATSRDRLVGGSEQYF
TRBD1	TRBV7-4	NA	TRBJ1-1	TGTGCCAGCAGCCAAAATTCGGGCCACAGGGGAAACATGAACACTGAAGCTTTCTTT	CASSQNSGHRGNMNTEAFF
TRBD1	TRBV14	NA	TRBJ2-6	TGTGCCAGCAGCCTCCAGACAGGGTGGAATGGGGCCAACGTCCTGACTTTC	CASSLQTGWNGANVLTF
NA	TRBV5-6	NA	TRBJ2-3	TGTGCCAGCAGCTTGATGGAGGGGAGCACAGATACGCAGTATTTT	CASSLMEGSTDTQYF
TRBD2	TRBV6-1	NA	TRBJ2-2	TGTGCCAGCAGTGAACCCCTTAGCGGGAGGGCCACCGGGGAGCTGTTTTTT	CASSEPLSGRATGELFF
NA	TRBV4-2	NA	TRBJ2-7	TGTGCCAGCAGCCAAGAGGGGCGGGGATCTTCCTACGAGCAGTACTTC	CASSQEGRGSSYEQYF
NA	TRBV6-6	NA	TRBJ2-1	TGTGCCAGCAGTTACCTTGACAAGACCTACAATGAGCAGTTCTTC	CASSYLDKTYNEQFF
TRBD2	TRBV7-6	NA	TRBJ2-3	TGTGCCAGCAGCTTAGATTTTGGGACTAGCGCCAATACGCAGTATTTT	CASSLDFGTSANTQYF
TRBD1	TRBV19	NA	TRBJ2-5	TGTGCCAGTAGTATCGGGACAGGGTGGGGTGAGACCCAGTACTTC	CASSIGTGWGETQYF
NA	TRBV6-1	NA	TRBJ1-2	TGTGCCAGCAGTCCCACAGGGAACTATGGCTACACCTTC	CASSPTGNYGYTF
NA	TRBV15	NA	TRBJ1-5	TGTGCCACCAGCAGACCAGGATGGGATCAGCCCCAGCATTTT	CATSRPGWDQPQHF
TRBD1	TRBV2	NA	TRBJ1-1	TGTGCCAGCCTGGGACAGCACACTGAAGCTTTCTTT	CASLGQHTEAFF